These T cell receptor beta chains were read from a single sample in a study of spatial heterogeneity in lung cancer. MiXCR was run by TCRdb on the 5' RACE reads, yielding one entry per CDR3 protein. The sample records 60,000 to 90,000 distinct CDR3 sequences, under 8.5% being singletons. This sample comprised PBMCs, obtained at surgery. The receptor set was obtained from a male donor with early-stage non-small cell lung cancer. Both conserved end residues are part of each CDR3. Size values are once, few and many counts, or a class for expanded clones, and some rows have none.

>14|TRBJ1-6|many|TRBV12-3/TRBV12-4
CASTWGTGNSPLHF
>11|TRBJ2-3|many|TRBV10-3
CATRGTDTQYF
>12|TRBJ1-1|.|TRBV2
CARGQGEAEAFF
>13|TRBJ2-3|.|TRBV12-3/TRBV12-4
CASSSRSPDTQYF
>14|TRBJ2-1|.|TRBV20-1
CSARGQGRVNEQFF
>17|TRBJ2-3|many|TRBV7-2
CASSPTSGRASGDTQYF
>12|TRBJ2-3|many|TRBV10-3
CAISEGSDTQYF
>18|TRBJ2-1|.|TRBV7-6
CTSSGHRDKYPIRNEQFF
>12|TRBJ2-7|.|TRBV7-9
CASSSDFYEQYF
>14|TRBJ1-5|many|TRBV6-6
CASSYGTPNQPQHF
>14|TRBJ2-7|.|TRBV5-1
CASSFTGGTYEQYF
>17|TRBJ2-6|many|TRBV27
CASSDTGVGSGANVLTF
>16|TRBJ2-1|few|TRBV7-9
CASSAPGLAGVNEQFF
>11|TRBJ1-2|many|TRBV29-1
CSVGDSFGYTF
>20|TRBJ2-4|few|TRBV19
CASSVGQGRFVELAKNIQYF
>13|TRBJ2-7|.|TRBV21-1
CASSKPQPYEQYF
>12|TRBJ2-5|few|TRBV29-1
CSVRQGGETQYF